What follows is one TCR beta chain and its context. Clones were read by immunoSEQ multiplex PCR, and TCRdb kept only the in-frame ones, dropping some. This table has 500,000 to 550,000 clones, about four fifths appearing once. This record comes from a study of shared T cell receptors in the human thymus. CDR1 and CDR2 (germline): SGHNT, YYREEE (reference sequence). This CDR3 is built from 13 residues. With V trimmed by 2 bases and J by 10 bases, 5 bases remained unmatched. This sample also belongs to another study, concerning human thymus T cells. That source notes: All donors were healthy Finnish infants who were undergoing corrective surgery to treat congenital heart defects. Corrective heart surgery yielded the resections from which the thymus tissue came.

The sequenced sample was thymocytes. The receptor's source is a boy in the first two years of life with a congenital heart defect. V and J are TRBV5-4 and TRBJ2-1; 8 bases match TRBD1. DNA for the CDR3: TGTGCCAGCAGCTTTGGGGGACAGGACGAGCAGTTCTTC. Amino acids: CASSFGGQDEQFF. The full variable domain, rest sourced from reference TRBV5-4 and TRBJ2-1, is ETGVTQSPTHLIKTRGQQVTLRCSSQSGHNTVSWYQQALGQGPQFIFQYYREEENGRGNFPPRFSGLQFPNYSSELNVNALELDDSALYLCASSFGGQDEQFFGPGTRLTVL.